The 14 T cell receptor beta chains below all came from one sample that was sequenced in a study of T cell responses to AZD1222 COVID-19 vaccine. Assay: immunoSEQ multiplex PCR; the TCRdb copy retains only in-frame clones and omits some. Among about 150,000 clones listed, around nine tenths were seen once. The starting material was peripheral blood, obtained on day 0 of AZD1222 vaccination. Receptors originate from an adult in good health.

This clone was found a few times. The chain couples TRBV7-9 to TRBJ2-7, with 8 bases identical to TRBD1. The V gene's germline CDR1 is SEHNR and CDR2 FQNEAQ (reference sequence). The CDR3 covers 13 residues. Losses at the gene ends were 9 bases for V and 8 bases for J; bases not matched to a gene: 12. CDR3 sequence (DNA): TGTGCCAGTAGGCGCGGACAGGGCGAGAAGCAGTACTTC. It translates to CASRRGQGEKQYF.

The chain employs TRBV24-1 and TRBJ2-1; maybe TRBD2 (6 bases). CDR1 and CDR2 (germline): KGHDR, SFDVKD. The V gene lost 9 bases and the J gene lost 7 bases, with 15 bases spanning the gap. The CDR3 totals 13 residues. Here the CDR3 DNA reads TGTGCCACCGGGCGGGACGGACGAAATGAGCAGTTCTTC. It specifies CATGRDGRNEQFF.

The rearrangement links TRBV7-9 to TRBJ2-2, with D possibly matching TRBD2 (6 bases). Trimming pared 3 bases from V and 5 bases from J, leaving 10 bases between. This CDR3 region has 14 residues. The germline V gene has CDR1 SEHNR and CDR2 FQNEAQ (reference sequence). The CDR3 DNA is TGTGCCAGCAGCTTGCGGGATTGGACCGGGGAGCTGTTTTTT. Residues: CASSLRDWTGELFF. Full variable domain (rest looked up from reference TRBV7-9 and TRBJ2-2): DTGVSQNPRHKITKRGQNVTFRCDPISEHNRLYWYRQTLGQGPEFLTYFQNEAQLEKSRLLSDRFSAERPKGSFSTLEIQRTEQGDSAMYLCASSLRDWTGELFFGEGSRLTVL.

V usage is TRBV3-1 (or the pseudogene TRBV3-2) and J usage is TRBJ1-4; TRBD1 matches 10 bases. CDR1 is LGHDT, CDR2 YNNKEL, per germline (reference sequence). This CDR3 region has 17 residues. The J segment lost 3 bases and the V segment lost 4 bases, leaving 8 bases of the junction unmatched. CDR3: CASSLNRQGAANEKLFF. The CDR3 region has the DNA TGTGCCAGCAGCCTTAACAGACAGGGGGCAGCTAATGAAAAACTGTTTTTT.

In DNA form, the CDR3 reads TGTGCCAGCAGCTACGGGACAGCAAGGGCGGGTCAGCCCCAGCATTTT. Amino acids: CASSYGTARAGQPQHF. The chain joins TRBV5-6 to TRBJ1-5; 7 nucleotides line up with TRBD1. CDR1 is SGHDT, CDR2 YYEEEE, per germline. This CDR3 has 16 residues. The trim removed 3 bases at V and 6 bases at J, leaving 12 bases unmatched.

The CDR3 DNA follows: TGTGCCAGTAGCTTTATGGGACAGGGAGGCGAGCAGTACTTC. This codes for CASSFMGQGGEQYF. J is TRBJ2-7 and V is TRBV28, with TRBD1 matching over 9 bases. Germline assignment: CDR1 MDHEN and CDR2 SYDVKM. This CDR3 spans 14 amino acids. J was trimmed by 6 bases and V by 9 bases; bases with no gene match: 12. Variable domain in full (rest from reference TRBV28 and TRBJ2-7): DVKVTQSSRYLVKRTGEKVFLECVQDMDHENMFWYRQDPGLGLRLIYFSYDVKMKEKGDIPEGYSVSREKKERFSLILESASTNQTSMYLCASSFMGQGGEQYFGPGTRLTVT.

This rearrangement joins TRBV3-1 (or the pseudogene TRBV3-2) to TRBJ1-2; 9 bases fit TRBD1. The CDR3 runs 15 residues. Trimming cost V 6 bases and J 7 bases; bases outside gene matches: 12. Looked up from germline, CDR1 is LGHDT and CDR2 is YNNKEL (reference sequence). CDR3 sequence (DNA): TGTGCCAGCAGACCCCAGGGGGGACAGGGAAGTGGCTACACCTTC. Its protein is CASRPQGGQGSGYTF.

V and J are TRBV11-2 and TRBJ2-1; TRBD2 agrees at 13 bases. CDR3 length: 18 residues. V shed 5 bases and J 3 bases; nucleotides not matched to a gene: 10. Germline-derived CDR1 and CDR2 are SGHAT and FQNNGV. The DNA of the CDR3 is TGTGCCAGCAGCCGAGGGACTAGCGGGGCTCCGGTCTACAATGAGCAGTTCTTC. Residues: CASSRGTSGAPVYNEQFF.

The V gene is TRBV6-2 or TRBV6-3, the J gene TRBJ2-5, with TRBD1 as a possible D gene (5 bases). V was pared by 2 bases and J by 3 bases, with 10 bases between. CDR1 is MNHEY, CDR2 SVGEGT, per germline. The CDR3 runs 14 residues. CDR3 bases: TGTGCCAGCAGTTACGCGTCAGGGAAAGAGACCCAGTACTTC. Translation gives CASSYASGKETQYF.

The J gene is TRBJ1-4, the V gene TRBV19; no definite D call. This CDR3 has 17 amino acids. Trimming shortened V by 4 bases and J by 0 bases, and 15 bases separated the two germline ends. CDR1 LNHDA and CDR2 SQIVND come from the germline V gene (reference sequence). CDR3 residues: CASSTSKDGATNEKLFF. Here the CDR3 DNA reads TGTGCCAGTAGTACTTCCAAGGACGGGGCAACTAATGAAAAACTGTTTTTT.

This chain links TRBV6-5 with TRBJ2-1, with 11 bases aligning to TRBD1. Germline V gives CDR1 MNHEY, CDR2 SVGAGI. This CDR3 region has 15 residues. With V trimmed by 4 bases and J by 8 bases, 7 bases remained unmatched. In DNA, the CDR3 is TGTGCCAGCAGTTCCGGACAGGGGGCGCTTTATGAGCAGTTCTTC. It translates to CASSSGQGALYEQFF.

The chain employs TRBV10-2 and TRBJ2-3; TRBD2 matches 7 bases. Germline V lookup: CDR1 WSHSY, CDR2 SAAADI. This CDR3 has 14 residues. V gave up 5 bases and J gave up 4 bases; unmatched junction bases: 6. The CDR3 bases are TGCGCCAGCAGTCTCGGACTAGTTTCAGATACGCAGTATTTT. Translating gives CASSLGLVSDTQYF.

This clone was seen once. The chain is built from TRBV28 and TRBJ1-4; a weak D match, TRBD1 (6 bases). Trimming stripped 5 bases from V and 6 bases from J, with 10 bases between. CDR3 length: 13 amino acids. Germline lookup yields CDR1 MDHEN and CDR2 SYDVKM. CDR3 sequence reads: CASSTTGYEKLFF. The CDR3 coding sequence is TGTGCCAGCAGTACCACAGGGTATGAAAAACTGTTTTTT. The full variable domain, in which reference TRBV28 and TRBJ1-4 provide the parts outside the CDR3, is DVKVTQSSRYLVKRTGEKVFLECVQDMDHENMFWYRQDPGLGLRLIYFSYDVKMKEKGDIPEGYSVSREKKERFSLILESASTNQTSMYLCASSTTGYEKLFFGSGTQLSVL.

V is TRBV29-1 and J is TRBJ2-3; the match to TRBD1 covers 11 bases. In germline, CDR1 is SQVTM, CDR2 ANQGSEA. Unmatched junction bases numbered 3, after V lost 7 bases and J lost 0 bases. The CDR3 spans 14 residues. CDR3 nucleotides: TGCAGCGCGGGACAGGGGGAAAGCACAGATACGCAGTATTTT. The encoded protein is CSAGQGESTDTQYF.